The 16 T cell receptor beta chains presented below share a single source sample, sequenced in a study of shared clonotypes between healthy human individuals. Generated by immunoSEQ multiplex PCR, the TCRdb table keeps only in-frame clones and is missing some. The data show 2 million to 2.5 million clones, under 95% seen once. Cells designated naive CD8 were CD45RO-negative and were positively selected for CCR7, with terminally differentiated effector memory CD45RA+ cells excluded. Sequenced sample: naive CD8+ T cells from PBMCs. These receptor sequences come from a man younger than 30 in good health. Some clones in this sample may be carry-over from other donors' samples.

V gene TRBV28 combines with J gene TRBJ2-1; no reliable D call. Between the trimmed V and J ends, which lost 2 bases and 5 bases, there was a span of 16 bases. The CDR3 length is 16 residues. The V gene's germline CDR1 is MDHEN and CDR2 SYDVKM. The CDR3 loop reads CASSLVLAAKDNEQFF. The CDR3 DNA reads as TGTGCCAGCAGTTTAGTTTTGGCGGCGAAGGACAATGAGCAGTTCTTC. Supplemented by reference TRBV28 and TRBJ2-1, the full variable domain reads DVKVTQSSRYLVKRTGEKVFLECVQDMDHENMFWYRQDPGLGLRLIYFSYDVKMKEKGDIPEGYSVSREKKERFSLILESASTNQTSMYLCASSLVLAAKDNEQFFGPGTRLTVL.

This clone was recorded once. The chain is built from TRBV11-2 and TRBJ1-1; no clear D gene. The V end lost 5 bases, the J end lost 2 bases, and 12 bases lay between the germline ends. The CDR3 runs 14 residues. Germline assignment: CDR1 SGHAT and CDR2 FQNNGV. The CDR3 region is CASSLRRINTEAFF. The CDR3 region has the DNA TGTGCCAGCAGCCTACGGAGGATTAACACTGAAGCTTTCTTT.

As for this clone: Other DNA sequences within the sample encode an identical CDR3. V usage is TRBV6-5 and J usage is TRBJ2-1, with D unclear. This CDR3 contains 12 residues. From germline, CDR1 is MNHEY and CDR2 SVGAGI. Trimming pared 2 bases from V and 9 bases from J, leaving 8 bases between. CDR3: CASSYGSSEQFF. CDR3 DNA: TGTGCCAGCAGTTACGGGTCCAGTGAGCAGTTCTTC.

The rearrangement uses TRBV4-3 and TRBJ2-1, with 11 bases that match TRBD2. The V and J ends lost 1 base and 7 bases, in that order; junction bases with no gene match: 12. The CDR3 has 18 amino acids. Germline CDR1 is LGHNA and CDR2 is YSLEER. DNA for the CDR3: TGCGCCAGCAGCCAAGGGGTTTTAGCGGGAGGGCCTTGGAATGAGCAGTTCTTC. Amino acids: CASSQGVLAGGPWNEQFF.

V is TRBV9 and J is TRBJ1-2; no definite D call. Trimming removed 3 bases from V and 1 base from J, with 4 bases in between. Germline V gene lookup returns CDR1 SGDLS and CDR2 YYNGEE. This CDR3 has 12 amino acids. The CDR3 DNA reads TGTGCCAGCAGCGAAGGTAACTATGGCTACACCTTC. Translated: CASSEGNYGYTF.

The chain recombines TRBV30 with TRBJ2-7, with D unclear. V shed 4 bases and J shed 2 bases, with 9 bases lying between them. Per germline, CDR1 GTSNPN and CDR2 SVGIG (reference sequence). The CDR3 runs 12 residues. CDR3 amino acids: CAWMDRAYEQYF. CDR3 in DNA: TGTGCCTGGATGGACCGCGCCTACGAGCAGTACTTC.

The chain carries TRBV7-2 and TRBJ2-3, with 7 nucleotides matching TRBD2. CDR1 is SGHTA, CDR2 FQGNSA, per germline. The CDR3 has 18 residues. V was pared by 4 bases and J by 4 bases, with 17 bases of the junction left unmatched. The DNA for the CDR3 is TGTGCCAGCAGCTCCCCCGAGGTAGCGGGCTTTAGTGCAGATACGCAGTATTTT. Protein product: CASSSPEVAGFSADTQYF.

The V gene is TRBV7-2, the J gene TRBJ2-4; D may be TRBD2 (6 bases). Trimming removed 1 base from V and 0 bases from J, with 7 bases in between. Germline loops: CDR1 SGHTA, CDR2 FQGNSA. The CDR3 totals 15 residues. CDR3 nucleotide sequence: TGTGCCAGCAGCTTAGTCGGGGGAGCCAAAAACATTCAGTACTTC. As protein: CASSLVGGAKNIQYF.

This chain links TRBV19 with TRBJ2-7; D possibly corresponds to TRBD2 (5 bases). The CDR3 spans 14 residues. The V end was cut by 1 base, the J end by 3 bases, with 10 bases between. CDR1 is LNHDA and CDR2 is SQIVND in the germline V gene (reference sequence). CDR3 region: CASSIVGVYYEQYF. DNA for the CDR3: TGTGCCAGTAGTATAGTCGGGGTCTACTACGAGCAGTACTTC.

This clone has just one count. The V gene is TRBV5-1, the J gene TRBJ2-1; D ambiguous. The V end was cut by 6 bases, the J end by 2 bases, with 12 bases between. The germline CDR1 and CDR2 sequences are SGHRS and YFSETQ. The CDR3 loop spans 14 amino acids. The CDR3 DNA sequence: TGCGCCAGCAAGTCAGAGGCCGCCTACAATGAGCAGTTCTTC. It codes for CASKSEAAYNEQFF. Using reference TRBV5-1 and TRBJ2-1 for the parts outside the CDR3, the full variable domain is KAGVTQTPRYLIKTRGQQVTLSCSPISGHRSVSWYQQTPGQGLQFLFEYFSETQRNKGNFPGRFSGRQFSNSRSEMNVSTLELGDSALYLCASKSEAAYNEQFFGPGTRLTVL.

This chain connects TRBV19 to TRBJ1-1, with TRBD1 matching over 7 bases. CDR3 length: 16 residues. The V and J ends lost 6 bases and 5 bases, in that order; junction bases with no gene match: 15. Germline CDR1 LNHDA, CDR2 SQIVND (reference sequence). CDR3 loop: CASSIPMLTGLTEAFF. The CDR3 DNA is TGTGCCAGTAGCATCCCGATGCTGACAGGGCTGACTGAAGCTTTCTTT.

The chain recombines TRBV11-2 with TRBJ1-1; D gene unclear. The CDR3 extends over 14 amino acids. Trimming left V 5 bases short and J 1 base short, with 11 bases between. Germline V gene data show CDR1 as SGHAT and CDR2 as FQNNGV. CDR3: CASSPTSRNTEAFF. The CDR3 coding sequence is TGTGCCAGCAGCCCGACTTCGAGGAACACTGAAGCTTTCTTT.

The J gene is TRBJ2-7, the V gene TRBV30, with 11 bases aligning to TRBD2. From germline, CDR1 is GTSNPN and CDR2 SVGIG (reference sequence). This CDR3 spans 16 amino acids. V lost 0 bases to trimming and J lost 3 bases; unmatched junction nucleotides: 7. The CDR3 protein is CAWSVTLAGGGYEQYF. The CDR3 nucleotides are TGTGCCTGGAGTGTGACGCTAGCGGGAGGTGGCTACGAGCAGTACTTC. Together with reference TRBV30 and TRBJ2-7, the CDR3 gives the full variable domain: SQTIHQWPATLVQPVGSPLSLECTVEGTSNPNLYWYRQAAGRGLQLLFYSVGIGQISSEVPQNLSASRPQDRQFILSSKKLLLSDSGFYLCAWSVTLAGGGYEQYFGPGTRLTVT.

The chain employs TRBV27 and TRBJ2-3; 9 positions match TRBD1. Trimming cost V 4 bases and J 6 bases; bases outside gene matches: 11. CDR3 size: 16 residues. Germline CDR1 MNHEY, CDR2 SMNVEV (reference sequence). CDR3 DNA: TGTGCCAGCAGTTGGGGCCAGGGGACAGGGTTGGATACGCAGTATTTT. It encodes CASSWGQGTGLDTQYF.

The J gene is TRBJ1-1, the V gene TRBV5-6; D gene unclear. Germline V CDR1 and CDR2: SGHDT, YYEEEE. V was shortened by 0 bases and J by 6 bases, with 18 bases between the two germline ends. The CDR3 totals 16 residues. CDR3 in amino acids: CASSLGMTSGTSEAFF. In DNA, the CDR3 is TGTGCCAGCAGCTTGGGCATGACGTCGGGAACGTCTGAAGCTTTCTTT.

The chain uses TRBV29-1 and TRBJ2-6; weak D call: TRBD1 (6 bases). This CDR3 has 15 amino acids. Germline V gene sequence: CDR1 SQVTM, CDR2 ANQGSEA. Trimming left V 6 bases short and J 4 bases short, with 16 bases between. This CDR3 reads CSVMDWGLGANVLTF. Here the CDR3 DNA reads TGCAGCGTGATGGACTGGGGGCTAGGGGCCAACGTCCTGACTTTC.